The 17 T cell receptor beta chains below all came from one sample that was sequenced in a study of molecular identifiers for immune sequencing clone quantification. MiXCR, applied by TCRdb to the PCR reads, yields one record per CDR3 protein. The table lists fewer than 350,000 distinct CDR3 sequences, about a fifth of them singletons. Sequences were obtained from naive CD8+ T cells from blood, with Jurkat cell RNA spiked in. This sample's subset: FACS-sorted CD8+CD4-CCR7+CD45RA+ naive T cells. The receptors were sampled from a human donor in good health. Some libraries in this study had Jurkat cell RNA spiked in.

With respect to this clonotype: A much larger clonotype is one base distant, so this may be a read error. The rearrangement joins TRBV28 to TRBJ2-3; 14 bases line up with TRBD2. After removal of 4 bases from V and 4 bases from J, the junction contained 13 bases not matched to a gene. The germline gives CDR1 MDHEN, CDR2 SYDVKM. The CDR3 is made up of 19 amino acids. CDR3 coding DNA: TGTGCCAGCAGTTCCGGACTAGCGGGAGGATCCCCCTCCCCAGATACGCAGTATTTT. Protein: CASSSGLAGGSPSPDTQYF.

The V and J genes are TRBV6-2 or TRBV6-3 and TRBJ2-7, with D uncertain. CDR3 length: 14 amino acids. Trimming took off 3 bases at V and 6 bases at J, with 15 bases between the two ends. Germline CDR1 is MNHEY and CDR2 is SVGEGT. The DNA of the CDR3 is TGTGCCAGCAGTTATACCGACTTGCTTGGCGAGCAGTACTTC. Translating it yields CASSYTDLLGEQYF.

Many counts were recorded for this clonotype. The rearrangement joins TRBV24-1 to TRBJ2-3; 14 bases fit TRBD2. The ends lost 8 bases at V and 0 bases at J; junction bases unmatched: 12. Germline V gives CDR1 KGHDR, CDR2 SFDVKD. The CDR3 consists of 19 residues. The CDR3 DNA reads TGTGCCACCAACACGCTCGGGACTAGCGGGGGCCCTAGCACAGATACGCAGTATTTT. Its protein product is CATNTLGTSGGPSTDTQYF.

Details on this clonotype: This could be a read error, since a much larger clone is one nucleotide away. The chain carries TRBV6-6 and TRBJ2-1; TRBD1 aligns across 7 bases. The V segment lost 3 bases and the J segment 6 bases; nucleotides outside the gene matches: 5. The germline CDR1 and CDR2 sequences are MNHNY and SVGAGI (reference sequence). The length of the CDR3 is 14 residues. The CDR3 DNA reads as TGTGCCAGCAGTTATTCGGGACAGAGCAATGAGCAGTTCTTC. Translated, it gives CASSYSGQSNEQFF.

This clonotype was seen a few times. The chain recombines TRBV5-6 with TRBJ2-3; perhaps TRBD2 as D (5 bases). CDR3 size: 15 residues. Between the trimmed V and J ends, which lost 1 base and 0 bases, there was a span of 9 bases. The germline V gene encodes CDR1 SGHDT and CDR2 YYEEEE. CDR3: CASSLIRGSTDTQYF. In DNA form, the CDR3 reads TGTGCCAGCAGCTTGATTCGGGGTAGCACAGATACGCAGTATTTT.

Points on this clonotype: Germline is not matched at one junction end, which may reflect a read error. This chain connects TRBV6-1 to TRBJ1-5, with 7 bases lining up with TRBD1. The germline CDR1 and CDR2 sequences are MNHNS and SASEGT. The length of the CDR3 is 14 residues. CDR3 coding DNA: TGTGCCAGCACCAACAGGGGAAGCAATAAGCCCCAGCATTTT. The encoded protein is CASTNRGSNKPQHF.

On this clonotype: A much larger clone sits a single nucleotide away, making a read error possible. The chain carries TRBV7-9 and TRBJ1-2; D ambiguous. The CDR3 consists of 13 residues. Trimming shortened V by 1 base and J by 8 bases, and 11 bases separated the two germline ends. CDR1 and CDR2 (germline): SEHNR, FQNEAQ (reference sequence). CDR3 nucleotides: TGTGCCAGCAGCTTAGAGGAGAACTTGGGCTACACCTTC. Translation gives CASSLEENLGYTF.

This clonotype was counted between two and nine times. V usage is TRBV19 and J usage is TRBJ2-7; unclear D gene. Trimming shortened V by 6 bases and J by 2 bases, and 17 bases separated the two germline ends. CDR3 length: 15 residues. Per the germline V gene, CDR1 is LNHDA and CDR2 is SQIVND (reference sequence). The CDR3 is CASSASSGITYEQYF. The DNA of the CDR3 is TGTGCCAGTAGCGCCTCTTCAGGCATTACCTACGAGCAGTACTTC.

This clonotype has ten or more counts. V is TRBV4-1 and J is TRBJ1-1; no clear D. The germline V gene has CDR1 MGHRA and CDR2 YSYEKL. There are 15 residues in the CDR3. V dropped 1 base and J dropped 3 bases, with 12 bases sitting between them. This CDR3 reads CASSQVKGLDTEAFF. CDR3 DNA: TGCGCCAGCAGCCAAGTCAAAGGGCTTGACACTGAAGCTTTCTTT.

This clonotype was detected once. A clone one base away is much larger, so this may be a read error. The rearrangement links TRBV10-3 to TRBJ2-3; TRBD1 is a possible D gene (5 bases). Matching the DNA end better, TRBJ1-5 makes the J call doubtful. CDR3 length equals 14 residues. Germline lookup yields CDR1 ENHRY and CDR2 SYGVKD. The CDR3 DNA is TGTGCCATCAACACCGGGACTAGCGGGAGCACGCAGCATTTT. Its protein is CAINTGTSGSTQHF.

Regarding this clonotype: A much more abundant neighbour one base away suggests this may be a read error. The chain links TRBV7-6 to TRBJ2-3, with TRBD1 matching 11 bases. The germline CDR1 and CDR2 sequences are SGHVS and FNYEAQ. V was clipped by 1 base and J by 3 bases; unmatched bases: 6. This CDR3 spans 17 amino acids. The CDR3 region is CASSLGAGTGGTDTQYF. CDR3 coding DNA: TGTGCCAGCAGCTTAGGTGCCGGGACAGGGGGTACAGATACGCAGTATTTT.

Regarding this clonotype: This may be a read error: a much more frequent sequence differs by one nucleotide. The chain uses TRBV12-5 and TRBJ2-3, with unresolved D. Germline CDR1 LGHNT, CDR2 FRNRAP. CDR3 length: 14 amino acids. Trimming shortened V by 5 bases and J by 5 bases, and 14 bases separated the two germline ends. The CDR3 is CASGRGKTVDTQYF. In DNA, the CDR3 is TGTGCTAGTGGTCGCGGAAAGACGGTAGATACGCAGTATTTT.

The CDR3 sequence: CASSPPFKQFSTDTQYF. The DNA of the CDR3 is TGTGCCAGCTCACCACCGTTTAAACAGTTTAGTACAGATACGCAGTATTTT. The rearrangement uses TRBV18 and TRBJ2-3; D gene ambiguous. V shed 0 bases and J shed 3 bases, with 16 bases lying between them. The CDR3 extends over 17 amino acids. In germline, CDR1 is KGHSH, CDR2 LQKENI.

This clonotype was counted at least ten times. The rearrangement uses TRBV29-1 and TRBJ2-3; TRBD1 might be the D (6 bases). The germline CDR1 and CDR2 sequences are SQVTM and ANQGSEA. The germline V and J ends were trimmed by 3 bases and 5 bases, with 15 bases remaining between them. This CDR3 is 14 amino acids long. As DNA, the CDR3 is TGCAGCGTTGATTTGGGGGCTCAAGGAGATACGCAGTATTTT. Amino acid sequence: CSVDLGAQGDTQYF.

Many counts were recorded for this clonotype. The chain is built from TRBV28 and TRBJ2-7; 12 nucleotides agree with TRBD2. Germline V lookup: CDR1 MDHEN, CDR2 SYDVKM. The CDR3 contains 15 residues. J lost 9 bases, V lost 9 bases, and 15 bases had no gene match. The CDR3 bases are TGTGCCAGTTACCCCACTAGCGGGAGGATGGTAGGGCAGTACTTC. It yields the protein CASYPTSGRMVGQYF.

A few counts support this clonotype. The V and J genes are TRBV15 and TRBJ1-5; 8 nucleotides align to TRBD1. Trimming removed 0 bases from V and 6 bases from J; junction bases left unmatched: 13. CDR1 is LNHNV, CDR2 YYDKDF, per germline (reference sequence). The CDR3 loop spans 18 amino acids. The DNA for the CDR3 is TGTGCCACCAGCAGAGATCGAGGGACAGGAGTAAATGGTCAGCCCCAGCATTTT. Translation: CATSRDRGTGVNGQPQHF.

About this clonotype: A much larger clone lies one base from this, so it may be a read error. The gene calls are TRBV6-5 and TRBJ2-7; 7 bases fit TRBD1. The CDR3 length is 14 residues. The germline gives CDR1 MNHEY, CDR2 SVGAGI. Here the CDR3 DNA reads TGTGCCAGCAGTTACGGGGACAGTCTCTACGAGCACTACTTC. It encodes CASSYGDSLYEHYF.